A selection of T cell receptor beta chains follows, all from one sample in a study of blood T cell repertoires in COVID-19. The protocol was immunoSEQ multiplex PCR, while the TCRdb copy is restricted to in-frame clones and leaves out a portion. The table has some 350,000 clones, approximately 87% seen once. Sequencing was carried out using peripheral blood. These receptors were collected from a woman between 50 and 59 years old with COVID-19, enrolled during active disease. Each CDR3 is given with its conserved first and last residue. The order of the fields is V gene, D gene, clone size, J gene, CDR3 DNA, CDR3 protein. D genes are given only for firm matches. Some rows have no size entry. The others give once, few or many, or a class for an expanded clone.

TRBV11-2	-	-	TRBJ1-1	TGTGCCAGCACCGAGGACAGCCTTAACACTGAAGCTTTCTTT	CASTEDSLNTEAFF
TRBV19	-	-	TRBJ1-2	TGTGCCAGTAGTTGGCTTAACTATGGCTACACCTTC	CASSWLNYGYTF
TRBV18	-	few	TRBJ1-1	TGTGCCAGCTCACCCGCCGGGACACGGGACACTGAAGCTTTCTTT	CASSPAGTRDTEAFF
TRBV15	TRBD2	-	TRBJ2-1	TGTGCCACCAGCGCCCGACTAGCGGGTACTCCCTACAATGAGCAGTTCTTC	CATSARLAGTPYNEQFF
TRBV7-2	-	-	TRBJ1-2	TGTGCCAGCAGCTCCAAGACTTACGGTTACGGTGGCTACACCTTC	CASSSKTYGYGGYTF
TRBV6-2/TRBV6-3	-	-	TRBJ2-5	TGTGCCAGCAGTTATTCCAAGACCCAGTACTTC	CASSYSKTQYF
TRBV6-4	-	-	TRBJ1-5	TGTGCCAGCAGTGACAGGGAGGATCAGCCCCAGCATTTT	CASSDREDQPQHF
TRBV6-6	-	-	TRBJ1-1	TGTGCCAGCAGTTCCCCCGGGGATTCGCCTGAAGCTTTCTTT	CASSSPGDSPEAFF
TRBV3-1/TRBV3-2	-	-	TRBJ2-1	TGTGCCAGCAGCCAGGGGTGGGGGCAGTACTACAATGAGCAGTTCTTC	CASSQGWGQYYNEQFF
TRBV5-6	-	-	TRBJ1-2	TGTGCCAGCAGCTTGGTTCAGGAGGGTTCTGATGGCTACACCTTC	CASSLVQEGSDGYTF
TRBV11-2	-	-	TRBJ2-1	TGTGCCAGCAGCTCCTTCCTGTGGAGTGAGCAGTTCTTC	CASSSFLWSEQFF
TRBV13	TRBD1	-	TRBJ1-2	TGTGCCAGCAGCCGTAGCTGGTTCGTGGGACAGTCGAACCCTACTAACTATGGCTACACCTTC	CASSRSWFVGQSNPTNYGYTF
TRBV7-2	TRBD1	-	TRBJ1-2	TGTGCCAGCAGCCCTCTGGGACAGGCCTATGGCTACACCTTC	CASSPLGQAYGYTF
TRBV7-3	-	-	TRBJ1-1	TGTGCCAGCAGCTTATTGACTGTCAGGAACACTGAAGCTTTCTTT	CASSLLTVRNTEAFF
TRBV2	TRBD2	-	TRBJ2-3	TGTGCCAGCAGTAGCGGGACCACCACAGATACGCAGTATTTT	CASSSGTTTDTQYF
TRBV30	TRBD1	-	TRBJ1-1	TGTGCCTGGAGTCATACAGGGGGAACTGAAGCTTTCTTT	CAWSHTGGTEAFF
TRBV6-6	-	-	TRBJ2-7	TGTGCCAGCAGTTACTCCACTAATGAACAGGGCTACGAGCAGTACTTC	CASSYSTNEQGYEQYF
TRBV6-2/TRBV6-3	TRBD2	-	TRBJ2-1	TGTGCCAGCAGTAGGGGCGGGAGGTTAAATGAGCAGTTCTTC	CASSRGGRLNEQFF
TRBV5-1	-	-	TRBJ2-7	TGCGCCAGCAGCCATGGCGGGGATCTTTACGAGCAGTACTTC	CASSHGGDLYEQYF
TRBV4-1	TRBD1	-	TRBJ2-2	TGCGCCAGCAGCCAGAGGGGAACAGGGGGGAACACCGGGGAGCTGTTTTTT	CASSQRGTGGNTGELFF
TRBV19	TRBD1	-	TRBJ1-2	TGTGCCAGTAGTATCCCCGGGACAGTCTATGGCTACACCTTC	CASSIPGTVYGYTF
TRBV6-2/TRBV6-3	TRBD1	-	TRBJ1-3	TGTGCCAGCAGTTTAACAGGGGGCCTTGGAAACACCATATATTTT	CASSLTGGLGNTIYF
TRBV7-2	TRBD2	-	TRBJ2-1	TGTGCCAGCAGCTTGAGATCCGGGACTAGCGGACCGGCGAATGAGCAGTTCTTC	CASSLRSGTSGPANEQFF
TRBV6-6	TRBD2	-	TRBJ2-7	TGTGCCAGCAGTTACTCGGTCGCGGGAGGATCCTACGAGCAGTACTTC	CASSYSVAGGSYEQYF
TRBV4-3	-	-	TRBJ2-7	TGCGCCAGCAGCCAAGTCTTGGGAGAAACTAACTACGAGCAGTACTTC	CASSQVLGETNYEQYF
TRBV18	-	-	TRBJ2-7	TGTGCCAGCTCACCAATACTAGATGGCGAGCAGTACTTC	CASSPILDGEQYF
TRBV2	TRBD1	-	TRBJ1-5	TGTGCCAGCAGTCAGACAGGGGGAGCTTATAGCAATCAGCCCCAGCATTTT	CASSQTGGAYSNQPQHF
TRBV21-1	-	-	TRBJ1-2	TGTGCCAGCAGCAGACGCTTCCTACGAGGCAGGGGGCCGCGGGGCTACACCTTC	CASSRRFLRGRGPRGYTF
TRBV6-5	-	-	TRBJ1-1	TGTGCCAGCAGTTACTCGGGGCTTTACACTGAAGCTTTCTTT	CASSYSGLYTEAFF
TRBV27	-	-	TRBJ2-3	TGTGCCAGCAGTCCTACAGGCCTTACGACAGATACGCAGTATTTT	CASSPTGLTTDTQYF